This note documents a single T cell receptor (beta chain) sequence. The antigen is not known. The data were taken from a study of T-cell reconstitution after alpha-beta-depleted transplantation in children. For TCRbeta, the library was prepared with unique molecular identifiers. TCRdb independently ran MiXCR on the PCR reads; one entry per CDR3 protein. The data show about 120,000 distinct CDR3 sequences, roughly 23% seen once. Germline lookup yields CDR1 SQVTM and CDR2 ANQGSEA. The V end lost 7 bases, the J end lost 5 bases, and 8 bases lay between the germline ends. The CDR3 is 10 amino acids. General study findings and limits: About two months after transplant, alpha-beta T cells reportedly came from several hundred expanded graft clones. Newly produced T cells mostly provided counts and TCRbeta diversity after one year, as hyperexpanded clones declined. Surviving thymic progenitors and recipient T cells were the source of high TCRbeta diversity at day 60 in some patients.

The receptor was derived from a male patient aged 2-15 years who had a stem cell transplant for chronic granulomatous disease, so the T cells may come from the graft donor. The V gene is TRBV29-1, the J gene TRBJ1-1; D call uncertain. Sequenced material: PBMCs, mostly from graft donor cells, taken 180 days after TCRalphabeta/CD19-depleted stem cell transplant. CDR3 nucleotides: TGCAGCGCCTCTTTAACTGAAGCTTTCTTT. The encoded protein is CSASLTEAFF.